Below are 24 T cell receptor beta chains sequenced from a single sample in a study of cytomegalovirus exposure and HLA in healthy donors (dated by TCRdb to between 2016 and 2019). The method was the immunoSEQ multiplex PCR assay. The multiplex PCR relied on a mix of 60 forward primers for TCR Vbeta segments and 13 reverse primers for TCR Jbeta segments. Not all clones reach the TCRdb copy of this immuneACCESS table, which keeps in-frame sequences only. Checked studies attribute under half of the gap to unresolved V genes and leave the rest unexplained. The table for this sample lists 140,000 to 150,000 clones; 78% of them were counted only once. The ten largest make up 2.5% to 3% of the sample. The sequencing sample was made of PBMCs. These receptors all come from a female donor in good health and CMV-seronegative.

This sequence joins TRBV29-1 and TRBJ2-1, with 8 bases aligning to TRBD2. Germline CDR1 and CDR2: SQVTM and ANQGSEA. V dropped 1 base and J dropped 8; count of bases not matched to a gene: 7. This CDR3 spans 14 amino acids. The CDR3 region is CSVEVSGGPHEQFF. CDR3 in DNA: TGCAGCGTTGAAGTTTCGGGGGGGCCTCATGAGCAGTTCTTC.

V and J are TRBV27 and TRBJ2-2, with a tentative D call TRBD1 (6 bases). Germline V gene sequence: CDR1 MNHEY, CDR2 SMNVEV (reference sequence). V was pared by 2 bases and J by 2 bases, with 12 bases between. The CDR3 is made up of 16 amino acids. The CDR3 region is CASSLKPGHNTGELFF. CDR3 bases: TGTGCCAGCAGTTTAAAACCGGGACACAACACCGGGGAGCTGTTTTTT.

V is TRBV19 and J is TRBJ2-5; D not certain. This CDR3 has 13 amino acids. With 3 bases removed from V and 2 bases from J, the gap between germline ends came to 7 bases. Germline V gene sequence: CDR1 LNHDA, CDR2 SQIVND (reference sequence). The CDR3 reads CASSISLQETQYF. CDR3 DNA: TGTGCCAGTAGTATCTCTCTTCAAGAGACCCAGTACTTC.

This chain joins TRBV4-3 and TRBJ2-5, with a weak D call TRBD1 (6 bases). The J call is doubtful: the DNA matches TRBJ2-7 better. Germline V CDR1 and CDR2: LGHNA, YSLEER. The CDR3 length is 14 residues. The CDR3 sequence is CASSQGGTTYEQYF. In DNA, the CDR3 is TGCGCCAGCAGCCAAGGGGGGACAACCTACGAGCAGTACTTC.

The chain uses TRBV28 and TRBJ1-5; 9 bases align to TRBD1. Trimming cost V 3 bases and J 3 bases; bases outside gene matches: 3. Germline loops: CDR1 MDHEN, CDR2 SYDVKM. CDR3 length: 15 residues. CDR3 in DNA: TGTGCCAGCAGTTTGGGACAGGGCAACAATCAGCCCCAGCATTTT. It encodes CASSLGQGNNQPQHF.

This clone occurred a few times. CDR3 loop: CASSVNYEQYF. In DNA, the CDR3 is TGTGCCAGCAGCGTCAACTACGAGCAGTACTTC. The chain couples TRBV14 to TRBJ2-7; D unresolved. The CDR3 is 11 residues long. Between the trimmed V and J ends, which lost 5 bases and 3 bases, there was a span of 5 bases. Looked up from germline, CDR1 is SGHDN and CDR2 is FVKESK.

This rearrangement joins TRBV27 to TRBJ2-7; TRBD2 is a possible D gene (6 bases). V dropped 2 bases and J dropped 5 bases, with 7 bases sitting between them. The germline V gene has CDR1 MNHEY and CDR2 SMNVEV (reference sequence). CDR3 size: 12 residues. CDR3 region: CASSLRGNEQYF. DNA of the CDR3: TGTGCCAGCAGTTTACGGGGGAACGAGCAGTACTTC.

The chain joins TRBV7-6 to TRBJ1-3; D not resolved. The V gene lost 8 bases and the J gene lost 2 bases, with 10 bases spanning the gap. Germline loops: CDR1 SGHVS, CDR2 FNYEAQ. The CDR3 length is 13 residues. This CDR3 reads CASVAAAGNTIYF. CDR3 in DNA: TGTGCCAGCGTAGCAGCGGCTGGAAACACCATATATTTT. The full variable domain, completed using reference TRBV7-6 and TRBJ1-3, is GAGVSQSPRYKVTKRGQDVALRCDPISGHVSLYWYRQALGQGPEFLTYFNYEAQQDKSGLPNDRFSAERPEGSISTLTIQRTEQRDSAMYRCASVAAAGNTIYFGEGSWLTVV.

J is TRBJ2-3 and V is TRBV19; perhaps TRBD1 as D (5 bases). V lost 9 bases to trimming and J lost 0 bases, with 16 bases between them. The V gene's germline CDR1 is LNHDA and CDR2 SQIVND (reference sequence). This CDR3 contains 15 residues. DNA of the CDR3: TGTGCCAGCGGCGCAGGGCTAACTAGCACAGATACGCAGTATTTT. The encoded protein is CASGAGLTSTDTQYF.

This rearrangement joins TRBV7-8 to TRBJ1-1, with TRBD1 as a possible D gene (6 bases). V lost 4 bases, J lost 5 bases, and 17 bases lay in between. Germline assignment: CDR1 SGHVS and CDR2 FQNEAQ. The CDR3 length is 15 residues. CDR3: CASSSYQGKRTEAFF. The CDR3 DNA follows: TGTGCCAGCAGCTCGTACCAGGGGAAAAGGACTGAAGCTTTCTTT.

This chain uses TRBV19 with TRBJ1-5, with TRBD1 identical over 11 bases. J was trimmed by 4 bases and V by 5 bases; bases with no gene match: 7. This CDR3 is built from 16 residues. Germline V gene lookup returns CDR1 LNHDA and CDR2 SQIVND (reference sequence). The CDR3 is CASSSQDRGRNQPQHF. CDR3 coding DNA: TGTGCCAGTAGTTCTCAGGACAGGGGGCGGAATCAGCCCCAGCATTTT.

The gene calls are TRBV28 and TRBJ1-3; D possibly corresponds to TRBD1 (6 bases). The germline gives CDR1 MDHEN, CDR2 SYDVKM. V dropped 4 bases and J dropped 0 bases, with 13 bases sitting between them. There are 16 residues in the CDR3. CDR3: CASSSNRAHSGNTIYF. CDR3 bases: TGTGCCAGCAGTTCGAACAGGGCGCACTCTGGAAACACCATATATTTT.

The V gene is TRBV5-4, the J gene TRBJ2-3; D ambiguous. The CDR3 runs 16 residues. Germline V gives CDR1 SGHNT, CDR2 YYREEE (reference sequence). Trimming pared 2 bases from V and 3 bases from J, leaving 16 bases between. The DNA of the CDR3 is TGTGCCAGCAGCTTAATTTTGGGCACGGATACAGATACGCAGTATTTT. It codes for CASSLILGTDTDTQYF.

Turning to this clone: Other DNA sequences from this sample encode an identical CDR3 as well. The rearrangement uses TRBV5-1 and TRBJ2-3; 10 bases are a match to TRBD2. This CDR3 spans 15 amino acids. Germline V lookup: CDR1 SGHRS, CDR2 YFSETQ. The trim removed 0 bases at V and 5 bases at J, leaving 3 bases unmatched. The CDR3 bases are TGCGCCAGCAGCTTGGGACTAGCGGGCGGAGATACGCAGTATTTT. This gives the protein CASSLGLAGGDTQYF.

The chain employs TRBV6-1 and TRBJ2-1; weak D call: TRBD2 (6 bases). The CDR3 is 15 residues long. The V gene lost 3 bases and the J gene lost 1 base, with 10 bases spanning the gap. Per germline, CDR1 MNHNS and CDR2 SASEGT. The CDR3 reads CASSDASESYNEQFF. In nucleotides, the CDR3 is TGTGCCAGCAGTGATGCTAGCGAGTCCTACAATGAGCAGTTCTTC.

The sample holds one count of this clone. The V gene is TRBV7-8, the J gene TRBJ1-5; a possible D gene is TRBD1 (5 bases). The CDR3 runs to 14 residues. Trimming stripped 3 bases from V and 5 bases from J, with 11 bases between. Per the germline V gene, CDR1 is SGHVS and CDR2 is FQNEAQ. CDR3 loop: CASSLGQWDQPQHF. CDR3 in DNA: TGTGCCAGCAGCTTGGGGCAGTGGGATCAGCCCCAGCATTTT.

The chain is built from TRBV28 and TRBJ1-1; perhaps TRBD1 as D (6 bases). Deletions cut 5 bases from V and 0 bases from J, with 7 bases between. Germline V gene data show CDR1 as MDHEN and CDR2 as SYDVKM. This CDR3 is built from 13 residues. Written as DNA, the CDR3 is TGTGCCAGCAGTACAGGGATGAACACTGAAGCTTTCTTT. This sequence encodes CASSTGMNTEAFF.

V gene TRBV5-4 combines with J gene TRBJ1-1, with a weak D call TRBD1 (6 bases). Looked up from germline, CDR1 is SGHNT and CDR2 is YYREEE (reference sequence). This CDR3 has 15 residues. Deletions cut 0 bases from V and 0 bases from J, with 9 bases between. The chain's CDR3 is CASSLGAGVNTEAFF. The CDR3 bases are TGTGCCAGCAGCTTGGGAGCAGGGGTGAACACTGAAGCTTTCTTT.

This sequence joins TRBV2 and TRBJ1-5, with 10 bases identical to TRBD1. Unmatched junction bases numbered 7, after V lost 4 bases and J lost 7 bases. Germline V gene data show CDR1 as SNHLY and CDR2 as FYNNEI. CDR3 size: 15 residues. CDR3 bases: TGTGCCAGCAGTGTGAGGACAGGGGGTCGACAGCCCCAGCATTTT. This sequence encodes CASSVRTGGRQPQHF.

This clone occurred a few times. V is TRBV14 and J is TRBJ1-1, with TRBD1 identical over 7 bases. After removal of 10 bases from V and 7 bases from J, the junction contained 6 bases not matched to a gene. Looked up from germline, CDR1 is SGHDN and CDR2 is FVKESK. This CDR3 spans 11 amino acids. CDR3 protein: CAKTGPDEAFF. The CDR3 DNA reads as TGTGCCAAGACAGGGCCCGATGAAGCTTTCTTT.

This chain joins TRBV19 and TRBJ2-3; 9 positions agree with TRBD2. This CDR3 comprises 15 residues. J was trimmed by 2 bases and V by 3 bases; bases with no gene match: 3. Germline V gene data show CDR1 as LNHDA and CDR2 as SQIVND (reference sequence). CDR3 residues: CASSILAGPTDTQYF. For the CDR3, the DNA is TGTGCCAGTAGTATCCTAGCGGGACCCACAGATACGCAGTATTTT.

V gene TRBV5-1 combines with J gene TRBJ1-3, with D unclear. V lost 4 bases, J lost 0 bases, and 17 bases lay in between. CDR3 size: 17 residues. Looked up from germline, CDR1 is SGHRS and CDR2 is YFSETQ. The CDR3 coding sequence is TGCGCCAGCAGCCTCATGACACCGAGAACCTCTGGAAACACCATATATTTT. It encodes CASSLMTPRTSGNTIYF.

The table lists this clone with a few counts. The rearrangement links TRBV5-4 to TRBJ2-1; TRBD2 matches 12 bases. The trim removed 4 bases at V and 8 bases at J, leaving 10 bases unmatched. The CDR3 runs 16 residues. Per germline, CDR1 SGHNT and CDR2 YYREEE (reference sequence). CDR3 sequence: CASSLWTSGVWDEQFF. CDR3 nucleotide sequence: TGTGCCAGCAGCCTCTGGACTAGCGGGGTATGGGATGAGCAGTTCTTC.

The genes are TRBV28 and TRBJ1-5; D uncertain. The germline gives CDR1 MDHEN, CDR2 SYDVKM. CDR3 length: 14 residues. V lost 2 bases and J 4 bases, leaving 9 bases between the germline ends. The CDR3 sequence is CASSLNGGNQPQHF. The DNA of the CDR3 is TGTGCCAGCAGTTTAAACGGAGGTAATCAGCCCCAGCATTTT.